This TCR beta chain was captured by sequencing in a study of CD4+ T cells in melanoma (dated by TCRdb to the early 2020s). Regarding the complete study: The study investigated neoantigen-specific CD4+ T cells in human melanoma. The full study reports these points: The report described a correlation between neoantigen-specific CD4+ T cells and the function of CD8+ T cells, macrophages and B cells. Diverse differentiation states were reported to be shown by neoantigen-specific CD4+ T cells in melanoma.

On this clone itself: What this receptor recognizes is not known. Within one base of it there is no much larger clone, and no base qualities were kept.

CDR1 is given as SGDLS and CDR2 as YYNGEE, both from the germline V gene. V loses 0 bases of germline sequence and J loses 5 bases, and the interval between the two ends is 11 bases. Reading from cysteine to phenylalanine, the CDR3 counts 15 amino acids. Left in the record is the CDR3 DNA by itself, 45 bases read in frame from the first base. Libraries were made using the immunoSEQ multiplex PCR assay. Imported from immuneACCESS, the table was reduced by TCRdb to in-frame sequences with V and J called. These copies leave out some clones; in studies compared against another copy, an unresolved V gene accounts for under half, and the cause of the remainder is not known. The sample includes 9,100 or so clones, with around 73% observed a single time. In total, the top ten clones hold approximately 24% of the sample. Donors were patients with melanoma.

The sequencing sample was made of tumor tissue. The chain links TRBV9 with TRBJ2-2, with no confidently assigned D gene. The TCR originated in a human donor with melanoma. The CDR3: CASSVGGPGTGELFF. The nucleotides read TGTGCCAGCAGCGTAGGTGGGCCTGGTACCGGGGAGCTGTTTTTT.